This T cell receptor beta chain was sequenced for a study of blood T cell repertoires in COVID-19. Study details: Acute-phase and convalescent COVID-19 samples originated in the United States, Italy and Spain. PBMCs, B-cell-depleted T cells, or T cells were the source of the cDNA or gDNA that made up the material.

Source study methods: Counts of nucleated cells, estimated from reference gene primer amplification, were obtained. Profiled with immunoSEQ multiplex PCR; TCRdb holds only in-frame clones, not every one. V and J calls and clone size are given by that table; D and trimming were obtained from the DNA. The sample has about 80,000 clones, roughly 85% seen once; the top ten hold less than 40%. The TCR originated in a woman in her sixties or seventies with acute or convalescent COVID-19. The source material was peripheral blood.

This CDR3 is CASSSFRTGGLYYEQYF. The CDR3 coding sequence is TGTGCCAGCAGTTCATTCAGAACAGGGGGCCTTTACTACGAGCAGTACTTC. The chain recombines TRBV28 with TRBJ2-7; 9 bases line up with TRBD1. Germline V gives CDR1 MDHEN, CDR2 SYDVKM. The trim removed 4 bases at V and 3 bases at J, leaving 13 bases unmatched. The CDR3 runs 17 residues.